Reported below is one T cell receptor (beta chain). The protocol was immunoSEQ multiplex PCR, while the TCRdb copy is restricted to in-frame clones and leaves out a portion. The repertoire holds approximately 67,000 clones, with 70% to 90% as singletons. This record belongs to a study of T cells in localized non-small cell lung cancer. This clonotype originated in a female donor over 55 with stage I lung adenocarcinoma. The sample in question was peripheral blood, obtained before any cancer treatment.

CDR3 sequence: CASSATAGPTNIQYF. The CDR3 DNA reads TGTGCCAGCAGCGCGACTGCGGGGCCCACAAACATTCAGTACTTC. The genes are TRBV9 and TRBJ2-4; D possibly corresponds to TRBD2 (6 bases). The CDR3 covers 15 residues. The germline CDR1 and CDR2 sequences are SGDLS and YYNGEE. V shed 3 bases and J shed 6 bases, with 16 bases lying between them.